These T cell receptor beta chains were read from a single sample in a study of radiotherapy plus CTLA-4 blockade in lung cancer. The method was immunoSEQ multiplex PCR; TCRdb's version includes in-frame clones alone and lacks a portion of them. The table includes around 45,000 clones, about 70% detected once. This specimen consisted of peripheral blood, obtained from a patient treated with radiotherapy plus ipilimumab. These TCRs come from a human donor with non-small cell lung cancer who had a partial response to radiotherapy plus ipilimumab. Each CDR3 is given with its conserved first and last residue. D genes are given only for firm matches. For some rows the clone size is stated as once, few or many, or as a class when expanded; others skip it.

abundance: NA; d_gene: TRBD1; v_gene: TRBV27; j_gene: TRBJ2-1; CDR3nt: TGTGCCAGCAGTTCCCAGGGGGCTTCCTACAATGAGCAGTTCTTC; CDR3aa: CASSSQGASYNEQFF
abundance: NA; d_gene: NA; v_gene: TRBV30; j_gene: TRBJ1-1; CDR3nt: TGTGCCTGGAGTCTCCATAGTCAGGGCCCTGAAGCTTTCTTT; CDR3aa: CAWSLHSQGPEAFF
abundance: NA; d_gene: TRBD1; v_gene: TRBV7-2; j_gene: TRBJ1-2; CDR3nt: TGTGCCAGCAGCTATCGGACAGGGGAAGATGGCTACACCTTC; CDR3aa: CASSYRTGEDGYTF
abundance: NA; d_gene: NA; v_gene: TRBV20-1; j_gene: TRBJ2-3; CDR3nt: TGCAGTGCAGAATCAGTAGATACGCAGTATTTT; CDR3aa: CSAESVDTQYF
abundance: NA; d_gene: NA; v_gene: TRBV6-1; j_gene: TRBJ1-1; CDR3nt: TGTGCCAGCAGTGAACAGGGGCAGGCTGAAGCTTTCTTT; CDR3aa: CASSEQGQAEAFF
abundance: NA; d_gene: NA; v_gene: TRBV7-8; j_gene: TRBJ2-3; CDR3nt: TGTGCCAGCAGCACTTCACGGGATTCGCAGTATTTT; CDR3aa: CASSTSRDSQYF
abundance: NA; d_gene: NA; v_gene: TRBV9; j_gene: TRBJ2-6; CDR3nt: TGTGCCAGCAGCGTAGGGCGGGACAGCCAATCCTCTGGGGCCAACGTCCTGACTTTC; CDR3aa: CASSVGRDSQSSGANVLTF
abundance: NA; d_gene: TRBD2; v_gene: TRBV7-8; j_gene: TRBJ2-3; CDR3nt: TGTGCCAGCAGCTTCGGTCAGGGTAGCGGGGTTAGCACAGATACGCAGTATTTT; CDR3aa: CASSFGQGSGVSTDTQYF
abundance: few; d_gene: NA; v_gene: TRBV11-1; j_gene: TRBJ1-6; CDR3nt: TGTGCCAGCAGCTTAGATGGGGGGGGAGGGCAAAGCCTACCCCTCCACTTT; CDR3aa: CASSLDGGGGQSLPLHF
abundance: NA; d_gene: NA; v_gene: TRBV7-7; j_gene: TRBJ2-1; CDR3nt: TGTGCTAGCAGCTTAGTGGGGGGTGAGCAGTTCTTC; CDR3aa: CASSLVGGEQFF
abundance: NA; d_gene: NA; v_gene: TRBV6-5; j_gene: TRBJ2-1; CDR3nt: TGTGCCAGCAGTTACTCCGGGGGGCATGAGCAGTTCTTC; CDR3aa: CASSYSGGHEQFF
abundance: once; d_gene: NA; v_gene: TRBV28; j_gene: TRBJ2-3; CDR3nt: TGTGCCAGCAGCGGGGGTGGCACAGATACGCAGTATTTT; CDR3aa: CASSGGGTDTQYF
abundance: few; d_gene: TRBD2; v_gene: TRBV2; j_gene: TRBJ2-1; CDR3nt: TGTGCCAGCAATACGTTAGCGGGCAATGAGCAGTTCTTC; CDR3aa: CASNTLAGNEQFF
abundance: NA; d_gene: NA; v_gene: TRBV15; j_gene: TRBJ2-7; CDR3nt: TGTGCCACCAGCAGGGCCCGGACACTCGGATTCAACGAGCAGTACTTC; CDR3aa: CATSRARTLGFNEQYF
abundance: NA; d_gene: TRBD1; v_gene: TRBV6-5; j_gene: TRBJ2-3; CDR3nt: TGTGCCAGCAGTTATAAGGGGGCAAGGACAGATACGCAGTATTTT; CDR3aa: CASSYKGARTDTQYF
abundance: few; d_gene: NA; v_gene: TRBV6-6; j_gene: TRBJ1-1; CDR3nt: TGTGCCAGCAGTTACGGGGGCCCGAACACTGAAGCTTTCTTT; CDR3aa: CASSYGGPNTEAFF
abundance: NA; d_gene: TRBD1; v_gene: TRBV27; j_gene: TRBJ1-2; CDR3nt: TGTGCCAGCAGGCGACAGGGGGCCTCTAACTATGGCTACACCTTC; CDR3aa: CASRRQGASNYGYTF
abundance: few; d_gene: NA; v_gene: TRBV7-2; j_gene: TRBJ1-6; CDR3nt: TGTGCCAGCTGTCCCGGTAATTCACCCCTCCACTTT; CDR3aa: CASCPGNSPLHF
abundance: few; d_gene: TRBD1; v_gene: TRBV7-2; j_gene: TRBJ1-3; CDR3nt: TGTGCCAGCAGCTTCGGGACAGGGTCTGGAAACACCATATATTTT; CDR3aa: CASSFGTGSGNTIYF
abundance: NA; d_gene: NA; v_gene: TRBV19; j_gene: TRBJ1-4; CDR3nt: TGTGCCAGTAGTATCCAACGGAATGAAAAACTGTTTTTT; CDR3aa: CASSIQRNEKLFF
abundance: NA; d_gene: TRBD1; v_gene: TRBV30; j_gene: TRBJ1-3; CDR3nt: TGTGCCTGGAGTGCTACAGGGGGCCCAGGAAACACCATATATTTT; CDR3aa: CAWSATGGPGNTIYF
abundance: NA; d_gene: NA; v_gene: TRBV9; j_gene: TRBJ1-5; CDR3nt: TGTGCCAGCAGCGCTCACGGGAGCAATCAGCCCCAGCATTTT; CDR3aa: CASSAHGSNQPQHF
abundance: NA; d_gene: NA; v_gene: TRBV27; j_gene: TRBJ2-1; CDR3nt: TGTGCCAGCAGTTCGGTGGGCTTATACAATGAGCAGTTCTTC; CDR3aa: CASSSVGLYNEQFF
abundance: many; d_gene: NA; v_gene: TRBV7-9; j_gene: TRBJ2-7; CDR3nt: TGTGCCAGCAGCTTTTCATTGGGGGCAAAGACCTACGAGCAGTACTTC; CDR3aa: CASSFSLGAKTYEQYF
abundance: few; d_gene: NA; v_gene: TRBV6-5; j_gene: TRBJ1-3; CDR3nt: TGTGCCAGCCGAACAGGGTCTGGAAACACCATATATTTT; CDR3aa: CASRTGSGNTIYF
abundance: NA; d_gene: NA; v_gene: TRBV30; j_gene: TRBJ2-3; CDR3nt: TGTGCCTGGAGTGTACTGTTACTGGATACGCAGTATTTT; CDR3aa: CAWSVLLLDTQYF
abundance: NA; d_gene: TRBD1; v_gene: TRBV25-1; j_gene: TRBJ1-4; CDR3nt: TGTGCCAGCAGTTACAGGGGGACTAATGAAAAACTGTTTTTT; CDR3aa: CASSYRGTNEKLFF
abundance: NA; d_gene: TRBD1; v_gene: TRBV12-5; j_gene: TRBJ2-3; CDR3nt: TGTGCTAGTGGTCCCGGACAGGCCACAGATACGCAGTATTTT; CDR3aa: CASGPGQATDTQYF
abundance: NA; d_gene: NA; v_gene: TRBV6-5; j_gene: TRBJ1-5; CDR3nt: TGTGCCAGCGGGCACCCGGATCAGCCCCAGCATTTT; CDR3aa: CASGHPDQPQHF
abundance: few; d_gene: NA; v_gene: TRBV18; j_gene: TRBJ1-5; CDR3nt: TGTGCCAGCTCAGGGGGCGCGGTCAATCAGCCCCAGCATTTT; CDR3aa: CASSGGAVNQPQHF
abundance: NA; d_gene: TRBD1; v_gene: TRBV11-1; j_gene: TRBJ1-1; CDR3nt: TGTGCCAGCAGCTGGGGACAGGGTGAAGCTTTCTTT; CDR3aa: CASSWGQGEAFF
abundance: NA; d_gene: NA; v_gene: TRBV9; j_gene: TRBJ2-1; CDR3nt: TGTGCCAGCAGCGTAGAGGGTAGCGGCTACAATGAGCAGTTCTTC; CDR3aa: CASSVEGSGYNEQFF
abundance: NA; d_gene: TRBD1; v_gene: TRBV19; j_gene: TRBJ1-2; CDR3nt: TGTGCCAGTAGTGGAACAGGGGTCCAACGTTATGAAGCTGGCTACACCTTC; CDR3aa: CASSGTGVQRYEAGYTF
abundance: once; d_gene: TRBD2; v_gene: TRBV29-1; j_gene: TRBJ2-7; CDR3nt: TGCAGCGTTGAAATTCCGACTAGCGGAGAGGCCTACGAGCAGTACTTC; CDR3aa: CSVEIPTSGEAYEQYF
abundance: few; d_gene: NA; v_gene: TRBV19; j_gene: TRBJ1-4; CDR3nt: TGTGCCAGTAGTAGGCGGCGAGGCGGGTCTGTTGGTAATGAAAAACTGTTTTTT; CDR3aa: CASSRRRGGSVGNEKLFF
abundance: once; d_gene: TRBD2; v_gene: TRBV6-6; j_gene: TRBJ2-7; CDR3nt: TGTGCCAGCAGGGGACTAGCGAGCTCCTACGAGCAGTACTTC; CDR3aa: CASRGLASSYEQYF
abundance: once; d_gene: NA; v_gene: TRBV11-2; j_gene: TRBJ2-5; CDR3nt: TGTGCCAGCAGAGTTACGGTCGGAGAGACCCAGTACTTC; CDR3aa: CASRVTVGETQYF
abundance: NA; d_gene: TRBD1; v_gene: TRBV25-1; j_gene: TRBJ1-2; CDR3nt: TGTGCCAGCCATTTAACAGGGGAAAAAGGCTATGGCTACACCTTC; CDR3aa: CASHLTGEKGYGYTF
abundance: few; d_gene: TRBD1; v_gene: TRBV11-2; j_gene: TRBJ1-2; CDR3nt: TGTGCCAGCAGCGCCTACAGGGGGTATGGCTACACCTTC; CDR3aa: CASSAYRGYGYTF
abundance: NA; d_gene: TRBD1; v_gene: TRBV4-1; j_gene: TRBJ2-1; CDR3nt: TGCGCCAGCAGCCAGCGGGACAGGGAGTACAATGAGCAGTTCTTC; CDR3aa: CASSQRDREYNEQFF
abundance: NA; d_gene: NA; v_gene: TRBV6-5; j_gene: TRBJ2-5; CDR3nt: TGTGCCAGCAGCCGCGACAGCTACCAAGAGACCCAGTACTTC; CDR3aa: CASSRDSYQETQYF
abundance: few; d_gene: NA; v_gene: TRBV9; j_gene: TRBJ2-2; CDR3nt: TGTGCCAGCAGCCCAGGTAACACCGGGGAGCTGTTTTTT; CDR3aa: CASSPGNTGELFF
abundance: NA; d_gene: NA; v_gene: TRBV21-1; j_gene: TRBJ2-3; CDR3nt: TGTGCCAGCTTGAGGGCCGGGCCTCAATTTCATACGCAGTATTTT; CDR3aa: CASLRAGPQFHTQYF
abundance: NA; d_gene: NA; v_gene: TRBV5-1; j_gene: TRBJ2-1; CDR3nt: TGCGCCAGCAGCTTGGAGCCTAGTATGGTGGTAAATGAGCAGTTCTTC; CDR3aa: CASSLEPSMVVNEQFF
abundance: few; d_gene: NA; v_gene: TRBV18; j_gene: TRBJ1-3; CDR3nt: TGTGCCAGCTCACCACCTCAAGGGGCAAGAAACACCATATATTTT; CDR3aa: CASSPPQGARNTIYF
abundance: once; d_gene: TRBD1; v_gene: TRBV5-5; j_gene: TRBJ1-1; CDR3nt: TGTGCCAGCAGCTACCGGGACAGGGGGAACACTGAAGCTTTCTTT; CDR3aa: CASSYRDRGNTEAFF
abundance: medium-sized; d_gene: TRBD2; v_gene: TRBV4-3; j_gene: TRBJ2-1; CDR3nt: TGCGCCAGCAGCCTAGGACTAGCGGGGGGAAACAATGAGCAGTTCTTC; CDR3aa: CASSLGLAGGNNEQFF
abundance: NA; d_gene: TRBD2; v_gene: TRBV11-2; j_gene: TRBJ2-1; CDR3nt: TGTGCCAGCAGCTTTGGGGGGGGACTGACCTCCTACAATGAGCAGTTCTTC; CDR3aa: CASSFGGGLTSYNEQFF
abundance: NA; d_gene: NA; v_gene: TRBV11-2; j_gene: TRBJ1-1; CDR3nt: TGTGCCAGCAGCTTAGTGGGAGGGGAGAACACTGAAGCTTTCTTT; CDR3aa: CASSLVGGENTEAFF
abundance: NA; d_gene: NA; v_gene: TRBV5-1; j_gene: TRBJ1-4; CDR3nt: TGCGCCAGCGGAATCAGGGGCCGAGATGAAAAACTGTTTTTT; CDR3aa: CASGIRGRDEKLFF
abundance: NA; d_gene: NA; v_gene: TRBV7-3; j_gene: TRBJ1-6; CDR3nt: TGTGCCAGCAGCGCCACCGGGGCGGGGAATTCACCCCTCCACTTT; CDR3aa: CASSATGAGNSPLHF
abundance: NA; d_gene: NA; v_gene: TRBV19; j_gene: TRBJ1-1; CDR3nt: TGTGCCAGTACCGTTACAGGGAGCACTGAAGCTTTCTTT; CDR3aa: CASTVTGSTEAFF
abundance: NA; d_gene: NA; v_gene: TRBV9; j_gene: TRBJ1-3; CDR3nt: TGTGCCAGCAGCGTGGACTTCTTTGGAAACACCATATATTTT; CDR3aa: CASSVDFFGNTIYF
abundance: NA; d_gene: NA; v_gene: TRBV5-1; j_gene: TRBJ2-3; CDR3nt: TGCGCCAGCAGTGGGGGGACTAGCACAGATACGCAGTATTTT; CDR3aa: CASSGGTSTDTQYF
abundance: NA; d_gene: NA; v_gene: TRBV5-6; j_gene: TRBJ1-1; CDR3nt: TGTGCCAGCAGCTTAAGGAGCCCGAACACTGAAGCTTTCTTT; CDR3aa: CASSLRSPNTEAFF
abundance: few; d_gene: NA; v_gene: TRBV27; j_gene: TRBJ2-1; CDR3nt: TGTGCCAGCAGTTTATACAGGGGAGGCGTGCGGCACAATGAGCAGTTCTTC; CDR3aa: CASSLYRGGVRHNEQFF
abundance: NA; d_gene: TRBD1; v_gene: TRBV6-5; j_gene: TRBJ2-7; CDR3nt: TGTGCCAGCAGTTACCACCGGGACAGGGGATACGAGCAGTACTTC; CDR3aa: CASSYHRDRGYEQYF
abundance: NA; d_gene: NA; v_gene: TRBV7-8; j_gene: TRBJ1-2; CDR3nt: TGTGCCAGCAGCTTGGTAGGGGATGGCTACACCTTC; CDR3aa: CASSLVGDGYTF
abundance: NA; d_gene: TRBD1; v_gene: TRBV18; j_gene: TRBJ2-3; CDR3nt: TGTGCCAGCTCCCGGGGACAGGGCGAACCTAGCACAGATACGCAGTATTTT; CDR3aa: CASSRGQGEPSTDTQYF
abundance: NA; d_gene: NA; v_gene: TRBV6-1; j_gene: TRBJ1-1; CDR3nt: TGTGCCATCAGTGAGGAGGGTAGCACTGAAGCTTTCTTT; CDR3aa: CAISEEGSTEAFF